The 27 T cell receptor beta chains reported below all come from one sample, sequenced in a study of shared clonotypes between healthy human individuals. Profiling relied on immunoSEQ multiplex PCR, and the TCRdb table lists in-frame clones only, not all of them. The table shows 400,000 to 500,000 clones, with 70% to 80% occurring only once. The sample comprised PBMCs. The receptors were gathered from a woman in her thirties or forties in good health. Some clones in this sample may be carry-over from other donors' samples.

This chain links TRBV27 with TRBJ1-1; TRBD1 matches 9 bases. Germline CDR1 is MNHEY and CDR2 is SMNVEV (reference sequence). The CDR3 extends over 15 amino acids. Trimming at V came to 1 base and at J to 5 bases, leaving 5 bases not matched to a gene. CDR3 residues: CASSLYGTGMTEAFF. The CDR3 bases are TGTGCCAGCAGTTTATACGGGACAGGGATGACTGAAGCTTTCTTT.

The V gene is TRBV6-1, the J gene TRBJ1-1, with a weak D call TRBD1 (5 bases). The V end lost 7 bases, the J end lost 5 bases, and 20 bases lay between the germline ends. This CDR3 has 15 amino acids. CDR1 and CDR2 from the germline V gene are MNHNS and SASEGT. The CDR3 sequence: CASTPRGNRRTEAFF. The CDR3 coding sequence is TGTGCCAGCACCCCGAGGGGCAACCGGAGAACTGAAGCTTTCTTT.

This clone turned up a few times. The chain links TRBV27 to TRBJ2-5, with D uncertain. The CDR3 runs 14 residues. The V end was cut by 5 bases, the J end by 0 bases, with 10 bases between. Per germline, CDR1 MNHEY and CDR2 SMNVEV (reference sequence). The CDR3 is CASSPRWDQETQYF. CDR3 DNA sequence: TGTGCCAGCAGTCCCCGGTGGGACCAAGAGACCCAGTACTTC.

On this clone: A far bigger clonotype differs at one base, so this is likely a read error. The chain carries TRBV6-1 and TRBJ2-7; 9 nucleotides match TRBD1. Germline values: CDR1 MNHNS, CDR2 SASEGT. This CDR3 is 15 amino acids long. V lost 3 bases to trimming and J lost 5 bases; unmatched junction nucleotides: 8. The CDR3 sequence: CASSESETGGNEQYF. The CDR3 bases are TGTGCCAGCAGTGAGAGCGAGACAGGGGGTAACGAGCAGTACTTC.

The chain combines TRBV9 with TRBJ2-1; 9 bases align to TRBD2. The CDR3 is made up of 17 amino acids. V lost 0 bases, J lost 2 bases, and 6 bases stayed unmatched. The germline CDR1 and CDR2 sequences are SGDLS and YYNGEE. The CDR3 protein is CASSVGVSGGTYNEQFF. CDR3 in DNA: TGTGCCAGCAGCGTAGGAGTTAGCGGGGGCACCTACAATGAGCAGTTCTTC.

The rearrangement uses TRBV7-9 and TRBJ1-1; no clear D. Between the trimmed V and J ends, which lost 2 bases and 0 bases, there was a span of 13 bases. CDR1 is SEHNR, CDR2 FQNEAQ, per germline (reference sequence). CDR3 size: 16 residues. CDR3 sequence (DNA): TGTGCCAGCAGCTTAATCAGCGGCGGAGTGAACACTGAAGCTTTCTTT. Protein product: CASSLISGGVNTEAFF.

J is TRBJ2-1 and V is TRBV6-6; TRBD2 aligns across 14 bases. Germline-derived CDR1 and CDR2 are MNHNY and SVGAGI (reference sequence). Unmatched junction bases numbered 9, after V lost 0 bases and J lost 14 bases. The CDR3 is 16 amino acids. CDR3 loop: CASSYSAGLAGDLEFF. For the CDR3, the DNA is TGTGCCAGCAGTTACTCGGCGGGACTAGCGGGAGATCTGGAGTTCTTC.

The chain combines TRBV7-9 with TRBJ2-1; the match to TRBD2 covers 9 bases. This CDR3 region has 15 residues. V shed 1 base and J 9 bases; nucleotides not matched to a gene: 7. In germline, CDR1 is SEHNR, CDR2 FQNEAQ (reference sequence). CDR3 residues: CASSLEGGRASEQFF. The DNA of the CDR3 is TGTGCCAGCAGCTTAGAGGGCGGGAGGGCCAGTGAGCAGTTCTTC.

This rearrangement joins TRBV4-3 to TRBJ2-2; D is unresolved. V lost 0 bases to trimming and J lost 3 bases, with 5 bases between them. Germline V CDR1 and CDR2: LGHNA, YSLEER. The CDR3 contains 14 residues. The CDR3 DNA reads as TGCGCCAGCAGCCAAGAGCACCACACCGGGGAGCTGTTTTTT. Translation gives CASSQEHHTGELFF.

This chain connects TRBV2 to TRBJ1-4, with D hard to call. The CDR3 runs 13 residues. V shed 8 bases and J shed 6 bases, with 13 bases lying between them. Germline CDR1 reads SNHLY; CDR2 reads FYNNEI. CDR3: CASRAGPDEKLFF. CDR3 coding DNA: TGTGCCAGCCGCGCCGGACCGGATGAAAAACTGTTTTTT.

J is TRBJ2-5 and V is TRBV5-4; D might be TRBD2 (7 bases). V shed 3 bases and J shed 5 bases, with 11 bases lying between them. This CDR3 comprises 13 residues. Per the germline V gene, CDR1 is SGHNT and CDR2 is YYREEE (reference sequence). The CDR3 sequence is CASSSQGGETQYF. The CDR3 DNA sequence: TGTGCCAGCAGCTCACAGGGAGGGGAGACCCAGTACTTC.

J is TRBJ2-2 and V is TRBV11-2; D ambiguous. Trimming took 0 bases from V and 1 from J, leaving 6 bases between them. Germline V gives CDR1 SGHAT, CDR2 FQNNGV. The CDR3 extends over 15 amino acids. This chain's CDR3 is CASSLDYGNTGELFF. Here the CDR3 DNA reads TGTGCCAGCAGCTTAGATTATGGGAACACCGGGGAGCTGTTTTTT.

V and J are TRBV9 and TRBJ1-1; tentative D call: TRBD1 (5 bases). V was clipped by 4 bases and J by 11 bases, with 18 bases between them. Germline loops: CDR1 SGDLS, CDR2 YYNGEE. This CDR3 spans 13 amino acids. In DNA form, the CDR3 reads TGTGCCAGCAGCACCCGAGAGGGGCAAGGGGCTTTCTTT. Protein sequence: CASSTREGQGAFF.

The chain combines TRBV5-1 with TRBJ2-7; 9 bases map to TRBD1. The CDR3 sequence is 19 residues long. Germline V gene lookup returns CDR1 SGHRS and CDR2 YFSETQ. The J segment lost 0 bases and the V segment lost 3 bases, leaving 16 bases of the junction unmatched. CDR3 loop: CASSSPTGGRSTYSYEQYF. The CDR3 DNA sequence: TGCGCCAGCAGCTCACCAACAGGGGGCAGATCAACCTACTCCTACGAGCAGTACTTC.

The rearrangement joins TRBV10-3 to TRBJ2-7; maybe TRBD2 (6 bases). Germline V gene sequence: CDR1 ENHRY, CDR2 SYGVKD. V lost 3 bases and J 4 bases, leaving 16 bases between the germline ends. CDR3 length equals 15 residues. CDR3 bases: TGTGCCATCAGTGACCGGGAGACAGCCCCGTACGAGCAGTACTTC. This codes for CAISDRETAPYEQYF.

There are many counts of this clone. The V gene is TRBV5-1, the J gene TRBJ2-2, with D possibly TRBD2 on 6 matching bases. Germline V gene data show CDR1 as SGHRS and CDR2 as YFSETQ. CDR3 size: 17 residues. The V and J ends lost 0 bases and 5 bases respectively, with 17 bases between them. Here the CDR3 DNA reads TGCGCCAGCAGCTTGGCTCCGGGAGTAGAGAGGACCGGGGAGCTGTTTTTT. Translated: CASSLAPGVERTGELFF. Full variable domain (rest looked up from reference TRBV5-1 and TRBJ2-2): KAGVTQTPRYLIKTRGQQVTLSCSPISGHRSVSWYQQTPGQGLQFLFEYFSETQRNKGNFPGRFSGRQFSNSRSEMNVSTLELGDSALYLCASSLAPGVERTGELFFGEGSRLTVL.

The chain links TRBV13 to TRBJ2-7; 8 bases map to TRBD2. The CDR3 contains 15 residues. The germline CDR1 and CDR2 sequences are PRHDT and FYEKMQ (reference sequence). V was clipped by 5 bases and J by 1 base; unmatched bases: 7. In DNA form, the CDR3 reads TGTGCCAGCAGCCCCCCGGGACTAGAGTCCTACGAGCAGTACTTC. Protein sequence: CASSPPGLESYEQYF.

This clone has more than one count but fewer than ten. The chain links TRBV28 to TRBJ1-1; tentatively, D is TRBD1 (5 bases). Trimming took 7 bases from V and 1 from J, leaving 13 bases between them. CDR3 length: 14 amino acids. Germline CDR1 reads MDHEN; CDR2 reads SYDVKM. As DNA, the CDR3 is TGTGCCAGCAACCCGGGGGGGAAGAACACTGAAGCTTTCTTT. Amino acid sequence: CASNPGGKNTEAFF.

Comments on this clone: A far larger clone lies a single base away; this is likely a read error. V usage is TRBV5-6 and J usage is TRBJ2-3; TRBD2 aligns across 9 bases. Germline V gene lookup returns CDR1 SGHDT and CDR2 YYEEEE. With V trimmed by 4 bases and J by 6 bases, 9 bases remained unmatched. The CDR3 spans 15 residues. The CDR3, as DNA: TGTGCCAGCAGCCCTGGGACTAGCAGGAGCGATACGCAGTATTTT. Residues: CASSPGTSRSDTQYF. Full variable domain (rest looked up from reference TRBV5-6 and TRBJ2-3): DAGVTQSPTHLIKTRGQQVTLRCSPKSGHDTVSWYQQALGQGPQFIFQYYEEEERQRGNFPDRFSGHQFPNYSSELNVNALLLGDSALYLCASSPGTSRSDTQYFGPGTRLTVL.

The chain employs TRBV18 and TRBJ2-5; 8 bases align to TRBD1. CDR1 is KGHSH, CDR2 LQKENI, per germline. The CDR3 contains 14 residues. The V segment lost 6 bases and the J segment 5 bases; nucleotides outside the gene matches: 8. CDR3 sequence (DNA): TGTGCCAGCTCCTCCGGACAGGGTTACGAGACCCAGTACTTC. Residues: CASSSGQGYETQYF.

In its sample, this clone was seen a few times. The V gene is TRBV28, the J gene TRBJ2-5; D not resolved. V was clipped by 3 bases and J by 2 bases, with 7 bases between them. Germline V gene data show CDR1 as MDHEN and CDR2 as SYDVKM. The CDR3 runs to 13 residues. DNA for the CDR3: TGTGCCAGCAGTTTCGGGTTTCAAGAGACCCAGTACTTC. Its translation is CASSFGFQETQYF.

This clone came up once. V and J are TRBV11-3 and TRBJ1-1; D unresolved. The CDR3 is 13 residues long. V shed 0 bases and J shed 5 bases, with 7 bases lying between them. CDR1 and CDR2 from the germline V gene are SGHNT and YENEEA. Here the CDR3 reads CASSLEGRTEAFF. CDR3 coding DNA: TGTGCCAGCAGCTTAGAAGGAAGGACTGAAGCTTTCTTT.

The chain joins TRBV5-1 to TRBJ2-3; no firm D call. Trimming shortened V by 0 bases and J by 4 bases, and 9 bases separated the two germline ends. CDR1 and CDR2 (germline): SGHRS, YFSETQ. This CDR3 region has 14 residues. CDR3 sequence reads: CASSLESEADTQYF. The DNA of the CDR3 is TGCGCCAGCAGCTTGGAGTCAGAAGCAGATACGCAGTATTTT.

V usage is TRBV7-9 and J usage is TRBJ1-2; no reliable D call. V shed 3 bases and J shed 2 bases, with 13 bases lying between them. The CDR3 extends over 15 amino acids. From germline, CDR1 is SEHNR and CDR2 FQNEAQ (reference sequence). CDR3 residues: CASSLSADGNYGYTF. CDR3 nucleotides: TGTGCCAGCAGCTTGTCAGCTGACGGGAACTATGGCTACACCTTC. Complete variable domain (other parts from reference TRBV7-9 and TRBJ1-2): DTGVSQNPRHKITKRGQNVTFRCDPISEHNRLYWYRQTLGQGPEFLTYFQNEAQLEKSRLLSDRFSAERPKGSFSTLEIQRTEQGDSAMYLCASSLSADGNYGYTFGSGTRLTVV.

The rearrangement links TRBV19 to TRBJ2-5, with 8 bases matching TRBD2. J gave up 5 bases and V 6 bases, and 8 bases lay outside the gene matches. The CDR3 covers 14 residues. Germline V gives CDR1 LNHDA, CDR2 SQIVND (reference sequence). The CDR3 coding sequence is TGTGCCAGTAGGCCAGCGGGAGTCAGGGAGACCCAGTACTTC. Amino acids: CASRPAGVRETQYF.

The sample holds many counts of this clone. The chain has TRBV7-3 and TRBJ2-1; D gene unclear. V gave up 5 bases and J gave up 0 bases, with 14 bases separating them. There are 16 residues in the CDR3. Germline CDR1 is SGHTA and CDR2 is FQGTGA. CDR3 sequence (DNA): TGTGCCAGCAGCCCGGAAGTCTATAGCTCCTACAATGAGCAGTTCTTC. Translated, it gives CASSPEVYSSYNEQFF.

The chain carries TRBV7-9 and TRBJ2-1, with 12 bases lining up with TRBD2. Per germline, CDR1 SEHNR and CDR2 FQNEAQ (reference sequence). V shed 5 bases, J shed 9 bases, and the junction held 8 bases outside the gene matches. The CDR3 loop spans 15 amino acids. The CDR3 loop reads CASSPTSGSVAEQFF. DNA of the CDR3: TGTGCCAGCAGCCCGACTAGCGGGAGTGTAGCTGAGCAGTTCTTC.